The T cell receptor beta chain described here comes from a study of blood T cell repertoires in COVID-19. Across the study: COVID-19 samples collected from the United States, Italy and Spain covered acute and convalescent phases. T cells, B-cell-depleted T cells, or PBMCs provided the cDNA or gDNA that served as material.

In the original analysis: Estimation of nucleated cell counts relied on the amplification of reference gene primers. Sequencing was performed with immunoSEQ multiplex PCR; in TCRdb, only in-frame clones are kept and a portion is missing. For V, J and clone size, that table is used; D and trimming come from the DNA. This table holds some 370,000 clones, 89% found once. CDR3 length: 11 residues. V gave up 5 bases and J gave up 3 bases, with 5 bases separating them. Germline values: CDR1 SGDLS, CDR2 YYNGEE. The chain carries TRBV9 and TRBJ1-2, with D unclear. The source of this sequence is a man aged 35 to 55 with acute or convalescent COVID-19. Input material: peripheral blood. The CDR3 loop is CASRADYGYTF. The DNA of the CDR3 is TGTGCCAGCAGGGCCGACTATGGCTACACCTTC.